This T cell receptor (beta chain) was found in a study of T cell responses to AZD1222 COVID-19 vaccine. Whole-study findings and limits: There were mostly white British donors and more females than males, and clonal diversity was possibly underestimated.

J gave up 4 bases and V 8 bases, and 13 bases lay outside the gene matches. The CDR3 is 15 residues long. Germline V CDR1 and CDR2: SNHLY, FYNNEI. In this sample, this clone turned up a few times. Its specificity is not known. Sequencing used immunoSEQ multiplex PCR; TCRdb keeps in-frame clones, though not all of them. The table shows 180,000 or so clones, with under 95% occurring only once. The receptor was derived from an adult who received the AZD1222 COVID-19 vaccine. The chain is built from TRBV2 and TRBJ2-7; TRBD1 matches at 8 bases. Here the sequenced sample was peripheral blood, taken 28 days after the second AZD1222 dose. For the CDR3, the DNA is TGTGCCAGCGGAGATCTCACGGGACAGGCTTACGAGCAGTACTTC. Translating gives CASGDLTGQAYEQYF.